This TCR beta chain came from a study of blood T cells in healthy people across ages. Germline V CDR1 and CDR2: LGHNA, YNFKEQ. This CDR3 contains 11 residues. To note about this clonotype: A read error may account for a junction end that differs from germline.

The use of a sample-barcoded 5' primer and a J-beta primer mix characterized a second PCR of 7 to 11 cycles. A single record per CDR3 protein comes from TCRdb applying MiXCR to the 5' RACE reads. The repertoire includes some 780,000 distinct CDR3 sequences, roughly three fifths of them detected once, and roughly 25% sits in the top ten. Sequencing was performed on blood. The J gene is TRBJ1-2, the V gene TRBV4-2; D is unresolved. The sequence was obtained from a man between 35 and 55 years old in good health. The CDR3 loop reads CVSSQSYGYTF. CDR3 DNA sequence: TGTGTCAGCAGCCAGTCCTATGGCTACACCTTC.